Sequencing of this T cell receptor beta chain was carried out in a study of T cell repertoires in ileal Crohn's disease (dated by TCRdb to about 2019). About the full investigation: Median disease duration was approximately 8.3 years, and 35% of patients were identified as active smokers at the time of surgery. The study was conducted in parallel with a multicentre cohort that was designed to identify predictors of early endoscopic recurrence following ileocolonic resection. A total of about 170 mucosal samples from about 57 patients were sequenced, collected from several sites on the surgical specimen and at postoperative endoscopy. Postoperative therapy was given to about half of the patients, with thiopurines administered to more than 10 patients and anti-TNF agents administered to 15 to 20 patients. Endoscopic postoperative recurrence was defined as a Rutgeerts score above i0. Surgery was performed for a complication in all patients, with stricturing disease in roughly 60% and penetrating disease in approximately 40%. The TCR repertoire was analysed in about 62 patients with Crohn's disease drawn from a prospective multicentre cohort.

What the study reported, not specific to this receptor: Mucosal CD4 and CD8 T cells were sorted and sequenced only in a subgroup of patients, the size of which was not stated. Compared with CD4 T cells, sorted CD8 T cells contained more high-frequency clones, which suggests that the mucosal expansions were mostly CD8. Compared with non-smokers, patients who were active smokers at surgery showed a significantly higher proportion of clonal expansions (25.9% vs 17.9%, p=0.02). Higher percentages of high-frequency clones at the time of surgery were linked to endoscopic recurrence, and every patient with clonality above 26.8% (18/57) had recurrence.

For commercial TCRB immunosequencing, around 500 nanograms of biopsy DNA were submitted for each sample. Adaptive Biotechnology amplified the CDR3 regions from genomic DNA with a two-step multiplex PCR designed to control amplification bias. In the first PCR, primers covered every V and J gene segment, and in the second PCR, barcodes and Illumina adapters were added. An Illumina instrument was used to sequence the CDR3 libraries. The study's processing was this. The analysis used both the pipelines supplied by the vendor and custom analysis of the raw data in R/Bioconductor with R version 3.3.0. Clonality, which ranges from 0 to 1, was calculated as the inverse of the normalised Shannon entropy across all productive clones. The repertoire share taken up by the top 100 clones defined high-frequency clones, and only clones that passed a 95% confidence test were kept. Repertoire diversity was measured with the Simpson index, and overlap between samples was measured with the Morisita-Horn index. TCRdb re-hosts the immuneACCESS table, in-frame sequences only. Its copies lack some clones; in the studies checked, an unresolved V gene accounts for under half of them, and the cause for the rest is not known. Clone size and the V and J calls come from that table; the DNA yielded D and trimming. This sample has fewer than 5,500 clones in its table, and roughly 80% of those were observed once. The top ten clonotypes cover 13% to 15% of the sample.

Eligible patients were adults with ileal or ileocolonic Crohn's disease who had an indication for ileocolonic resection. Before DNA extraction, whole ileal mucosal biopsies were kept frozen at -80 degrees C. Genomic DNA was isolated from frozen whole biopsies using a TRizol-based method, and the DNA was quantified with a NanoDrop 2000 spectrophotometer. CDR1 and CDR2, per the germline V gene, are SGHVS and FQNEAQ. Deletion took 1 base off V and 5 bases off J, with a span of 9 bases between the germline ends. The CDR3 measures 13 amino acids from cysteine to phenylalanine. The kept DNA is CDR3 alone, 39 bases in frame from the first base. Comments on this clone: What antigen it recognizes has not been identified. Base qualities are not provided; no much larger clone lies one nucleotide away.

This TCR was sampled from an adult with Crohn's disease. The chain employs TRBV7-8 and TRBJ2-7; the D region possibly corresponds to TRBD2 (5 bases align). Specimen: ileal tissue. The bases are TGTGCCAGCAGCTTAGATCGTAGCGACGAGCAGTACTTC. Translation gives CASSLDRSDEQYF. The variable domain in full, with residues beyond the CDR3 obtained from the reference TRBV7-8 and TRBJ2-7 genes, is GAGVSQSPRYKVAKRGQDVALRCDPISGHVSLFWYQQALGQGPEFLTYFQNEAQLDKSGLPSDRFFAERPEGSVSTLKIQRTQQEDSAVYLCASSLDRSDEQYFGPGTRLTVT.